The 2 T cell receptor beta chains below all came from one sample that was sequenced in a study of T cell responses to AZD1222 COVID-19 vaccine. The table came from immunoSEQ multiplex PCR; TCRdb's copy has only in-frame clones and leaves some out. Counted here are approximately 150,000 clones, more than 70% occurring once; the ten biggest clones make up 2.9%. The specimen was peripheral blood, collected on day 0 of AZD1222 vaccination. These receptors were obtained from an adult in good health.

The rearrangement uses TRBV6-1 and TRBJ2-7, with a weak D call TRBD2 (7 bases). Trimming took 5 bases from V and 0 from J, leaving 17 bases between them. Germline V lookup: CDR1 MNHNS, CDR2 SASEGT. The CDR3 consists of 16 residues. CDR3: CASSQGGGRFSYEQYF. CDR3 DNA: TGTGCCAGCAGTCAAGGGGGGGGGCGCTTCTCCTACGAGCAGTACTTC.

The rearrangement links TRBV28 to TRBJ2-7; the D is unclear. V was clipped by 3 bases and J by 3 bases, with 12 bases between them. The V gene's germline CDR1 is MDHEN and CDR2 SYDVKM. This CDR3 is 14 amino acids long. CDR3 region: CASSFFNTGYEQYF. The CDR3 bases are TGTGCCAGCAGTTTCTTCAATACGGGCTACGAGCAGTACTTC.